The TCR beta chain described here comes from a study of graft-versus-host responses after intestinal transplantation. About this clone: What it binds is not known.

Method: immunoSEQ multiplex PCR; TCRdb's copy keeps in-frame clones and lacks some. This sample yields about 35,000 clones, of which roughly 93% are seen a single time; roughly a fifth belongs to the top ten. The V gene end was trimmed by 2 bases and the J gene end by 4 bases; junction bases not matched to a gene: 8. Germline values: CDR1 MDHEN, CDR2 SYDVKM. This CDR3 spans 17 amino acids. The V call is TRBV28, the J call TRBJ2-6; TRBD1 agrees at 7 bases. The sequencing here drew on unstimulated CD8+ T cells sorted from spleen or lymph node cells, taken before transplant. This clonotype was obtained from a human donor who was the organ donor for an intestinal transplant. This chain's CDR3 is CASSLEKQGSGANVLTF. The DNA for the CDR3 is TGTGCCAGCAGTTTAGAGAAACAGGGGTCAGGGGCCAACGTCCTGACTTTC.